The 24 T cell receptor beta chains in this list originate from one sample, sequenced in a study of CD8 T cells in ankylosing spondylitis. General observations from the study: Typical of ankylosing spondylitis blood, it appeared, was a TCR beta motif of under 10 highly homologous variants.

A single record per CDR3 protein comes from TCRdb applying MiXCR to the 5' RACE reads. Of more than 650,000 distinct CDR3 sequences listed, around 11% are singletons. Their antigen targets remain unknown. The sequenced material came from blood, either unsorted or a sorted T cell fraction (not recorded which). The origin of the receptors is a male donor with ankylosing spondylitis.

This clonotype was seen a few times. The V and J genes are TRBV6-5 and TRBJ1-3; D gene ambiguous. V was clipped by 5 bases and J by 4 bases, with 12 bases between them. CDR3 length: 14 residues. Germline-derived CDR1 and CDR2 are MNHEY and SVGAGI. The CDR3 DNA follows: TGTGCCAGCAGTAACCCGGCGGCGGGAAACACCATATATTTT. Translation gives CASSNPAAGNTIYF.

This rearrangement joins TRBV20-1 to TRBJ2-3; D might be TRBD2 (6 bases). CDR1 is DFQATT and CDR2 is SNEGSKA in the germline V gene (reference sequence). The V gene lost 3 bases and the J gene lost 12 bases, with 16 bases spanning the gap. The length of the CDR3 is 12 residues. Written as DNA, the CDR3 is TGCAGTGCTAGGGGGACTTCGAGCCCCCAGTATTTT. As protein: CSARGTSSPQYF.

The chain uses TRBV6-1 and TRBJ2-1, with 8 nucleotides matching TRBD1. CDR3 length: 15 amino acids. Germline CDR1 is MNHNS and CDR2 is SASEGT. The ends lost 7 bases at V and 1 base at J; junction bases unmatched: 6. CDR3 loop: CASTDRGRSYNEQFF. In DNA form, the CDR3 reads TGTGCCAGCACTGACAGGGGAAGGTCCTACAATGAGCAGTTCTTC.

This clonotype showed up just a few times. The CDR3, as DNA: TGTGCCAGCAGCTTGGGGATCGACTCACAAGGCACAGATACGCAGTATTTT. It encodes CASSLGIDSQGTDTQYF. This chain joins TRBV5-6 and TRBJ2-3, with D unclear. Trimming removed 0 bases at V and 1 base at J, with 15 bases between. CDR3 length: 17 residues. The germline V gene encodes CDR1 SGHDT and CDR2 YYEEEE.

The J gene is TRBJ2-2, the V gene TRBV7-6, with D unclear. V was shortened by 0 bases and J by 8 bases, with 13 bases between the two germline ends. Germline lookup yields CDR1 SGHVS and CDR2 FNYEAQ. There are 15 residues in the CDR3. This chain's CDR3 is CASSLAFRGGGELFF. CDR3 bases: TGTGCCAGCAGCTTAGCGTTTCGTGGCGGAGGGGAGCTGTTTTTT.

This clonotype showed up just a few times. In DNA form, the CDR3 reads TGTGCCAGCAGCAGAGGACGTCTGCAGCCCCAGCATTTT. This translates into CASSRGRLQPQHF. The chain recombines TRBV7-6 with TRBJ1-5, with D unresolved. Germline V gene data show CDR1 as SGHVS and CDR2 as FNYEAQ. The ends were cut back, 5 bases at V and 7 bases at J, with 12 bases in the middle. The CDR3 runs to 13 residues. Filled out from reference TRBV7-6 and TRBJ1-5, the complete variable domain reads GAGVSQSPRYKVTKRGQDVALRCDPISGHVSLYWYRQALGQGPEFLTYFNYEAQQDKSGLPNDRFSAERPEGSISTLTIQRTEQRDSAMYRCASSRGRLQPQHFGDGTRLSIL.

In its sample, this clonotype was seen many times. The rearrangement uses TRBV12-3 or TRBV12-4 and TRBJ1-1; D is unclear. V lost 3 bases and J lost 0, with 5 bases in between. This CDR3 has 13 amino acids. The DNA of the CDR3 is TGTGCCAGCAGTTTTTGGGTGAACACTGAAGCTTTCTTT. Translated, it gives CASSFWVNTEAFF.

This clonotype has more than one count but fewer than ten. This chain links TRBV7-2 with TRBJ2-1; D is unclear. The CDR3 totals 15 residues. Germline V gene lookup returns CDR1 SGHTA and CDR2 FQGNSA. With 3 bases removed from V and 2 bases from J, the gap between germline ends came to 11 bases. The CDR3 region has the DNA TGTGCCAGCAGCTTCAGGCCAGTTCCCTACAATGAGCAGTTCTTC. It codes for CASSFRPVPYNEQFF.

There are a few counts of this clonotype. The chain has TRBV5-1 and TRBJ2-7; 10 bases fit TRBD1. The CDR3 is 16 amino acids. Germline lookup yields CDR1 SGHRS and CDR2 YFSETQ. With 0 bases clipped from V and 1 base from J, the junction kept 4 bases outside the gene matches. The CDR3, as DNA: TGCGCCAGCAGCTTGGTGGCGGGACAGGGGTCCTACGAGCAGTACTTC. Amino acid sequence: CASSLVAGQGSYEQYF. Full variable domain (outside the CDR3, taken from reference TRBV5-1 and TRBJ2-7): KAGVTQTPRYLIKTRGQQVTLSCSPISGHRSVSWYQQTPGQGLQFLFEYFSETQRNKGNFPGRFSGRQFSNSRSEMNVSTLELGDSALYLCASSLVAGQGSYEQYFGPGTRLTVT.

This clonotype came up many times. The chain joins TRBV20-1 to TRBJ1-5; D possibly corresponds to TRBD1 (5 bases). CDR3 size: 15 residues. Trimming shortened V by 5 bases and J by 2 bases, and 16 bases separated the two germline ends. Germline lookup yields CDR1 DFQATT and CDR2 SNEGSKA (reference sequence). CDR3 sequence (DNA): TGCAGTGCTGCTGGGGGACCATGGGGCAATCAGCCCCAGCATTTT. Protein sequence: CSAAGGPWGNQPQHF.

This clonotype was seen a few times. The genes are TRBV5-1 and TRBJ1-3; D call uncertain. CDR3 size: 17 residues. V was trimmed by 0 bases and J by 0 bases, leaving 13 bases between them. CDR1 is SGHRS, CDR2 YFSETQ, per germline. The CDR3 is CASSLELLENSGNTIYF. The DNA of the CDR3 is TGCGCCAGCAGCTTGGAGCTCCTAGAGAACTCTGGAAACACCATATATTTT.

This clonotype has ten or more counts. CDR3 bases: TGTGCCAGCAGCAAACTAGCGGGGGGCACAGATACGCAGTATTTT. Protein sequence: CASSKLAGGTDTQYF. The chain carries TRBV12-3 or TRBV12-4 and TRBJ2-3, with 11 bases that match TRBD2. The CDR3 totals 15 residues. The V and J ends lost 6 bases and 1 base, in that order; junction bases with no gene match: 3.

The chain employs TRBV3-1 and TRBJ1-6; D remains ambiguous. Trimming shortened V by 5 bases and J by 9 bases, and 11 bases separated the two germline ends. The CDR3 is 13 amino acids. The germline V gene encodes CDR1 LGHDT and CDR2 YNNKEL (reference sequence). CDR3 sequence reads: CASSAVDGSPLHF. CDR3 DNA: TGTGCCAGCAGCGCGGTGGACGGTTCACCCCTCCACTTT.

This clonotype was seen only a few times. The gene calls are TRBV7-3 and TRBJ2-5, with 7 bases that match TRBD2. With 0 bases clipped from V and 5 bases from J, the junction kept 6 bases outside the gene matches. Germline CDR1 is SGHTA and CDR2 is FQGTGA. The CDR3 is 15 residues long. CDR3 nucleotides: TGTGCCAGCAGCTTAACGTCCGGGGAGGGGGAGACCCAGTACTTC. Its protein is CASSLTSGEGETQYF.

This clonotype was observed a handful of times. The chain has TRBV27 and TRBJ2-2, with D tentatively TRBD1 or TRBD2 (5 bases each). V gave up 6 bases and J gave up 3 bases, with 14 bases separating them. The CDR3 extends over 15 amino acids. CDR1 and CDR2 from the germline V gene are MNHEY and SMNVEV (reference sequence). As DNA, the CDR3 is TGTGCCAGCAGGGGGACGTTCATAGACACCGGGGAGCTGTTTTTT. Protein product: CASRGTFIDTGELFF.

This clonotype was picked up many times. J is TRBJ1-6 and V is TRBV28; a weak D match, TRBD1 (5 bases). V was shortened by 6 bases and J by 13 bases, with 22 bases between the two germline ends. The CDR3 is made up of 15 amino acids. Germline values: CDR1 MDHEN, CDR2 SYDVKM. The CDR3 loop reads CASSPRVGGFPPLHF. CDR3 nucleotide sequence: TGTGCCAGCAGCCCTCGGGTGGGGGGGTTCCCCCCCCTCCACTTT.

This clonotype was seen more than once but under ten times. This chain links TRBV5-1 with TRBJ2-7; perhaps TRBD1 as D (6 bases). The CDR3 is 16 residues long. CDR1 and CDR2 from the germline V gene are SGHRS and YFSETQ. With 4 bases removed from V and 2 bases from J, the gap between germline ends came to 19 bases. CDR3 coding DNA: TGCGCCAGCAGCCTGGGGGCCGGGCAAAGGACCTACGAGCAGTACTTC. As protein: CASSLGAGQRTYEQYF.

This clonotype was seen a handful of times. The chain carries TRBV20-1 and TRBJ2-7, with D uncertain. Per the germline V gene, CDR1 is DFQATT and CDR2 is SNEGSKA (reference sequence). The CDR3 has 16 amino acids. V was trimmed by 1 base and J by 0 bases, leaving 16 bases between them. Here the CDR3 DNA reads TGCAGTGCTAGAGGAGGTGATCGGAGCCACTCCTACGAGCAGTACTTC. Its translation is CSARGGDRSHSYEQYF.

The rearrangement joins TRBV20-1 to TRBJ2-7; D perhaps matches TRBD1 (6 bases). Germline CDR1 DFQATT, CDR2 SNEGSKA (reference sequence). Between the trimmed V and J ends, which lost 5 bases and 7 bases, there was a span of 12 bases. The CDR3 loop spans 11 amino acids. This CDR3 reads CSAGGIGEQYF. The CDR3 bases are TGCAGTGCTGGGGGCATCGGGGAGCAGTACTTC.

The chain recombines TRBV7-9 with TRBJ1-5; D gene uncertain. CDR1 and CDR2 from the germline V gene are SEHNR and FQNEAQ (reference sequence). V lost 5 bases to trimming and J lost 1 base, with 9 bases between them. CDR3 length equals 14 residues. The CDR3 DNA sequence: TGTGCCAGCAGCCGGCTAGGGAGCAATCAGCCCCAGCATTTT. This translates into CASSRLGSNQPQHF.

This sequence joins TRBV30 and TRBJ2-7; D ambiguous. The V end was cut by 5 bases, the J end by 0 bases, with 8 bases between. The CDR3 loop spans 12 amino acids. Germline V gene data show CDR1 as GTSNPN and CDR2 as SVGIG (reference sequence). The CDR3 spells CAWQGSSYEQYF. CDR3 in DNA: TGTGCCTGGCAAGGTTCCTCCTACGAGCAGTACTTC.

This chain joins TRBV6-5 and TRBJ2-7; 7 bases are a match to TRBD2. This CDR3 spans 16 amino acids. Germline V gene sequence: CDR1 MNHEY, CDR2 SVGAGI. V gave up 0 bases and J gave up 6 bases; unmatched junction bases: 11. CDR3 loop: CASSYSPQGGYSEQYF. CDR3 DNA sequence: TGTGCCAGCAGTTACTCCCCTCAGGGAGGGTATAGCGAGCAGTACTTC.

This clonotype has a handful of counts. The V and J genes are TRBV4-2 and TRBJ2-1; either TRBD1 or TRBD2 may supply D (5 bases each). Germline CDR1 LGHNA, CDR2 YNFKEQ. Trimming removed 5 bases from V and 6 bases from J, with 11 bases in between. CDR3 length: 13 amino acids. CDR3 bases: TGTGCCAGCAGCTACCCGGGACCCAATGAGCAGTTCTTC. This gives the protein CASSYPGPNEQFF.

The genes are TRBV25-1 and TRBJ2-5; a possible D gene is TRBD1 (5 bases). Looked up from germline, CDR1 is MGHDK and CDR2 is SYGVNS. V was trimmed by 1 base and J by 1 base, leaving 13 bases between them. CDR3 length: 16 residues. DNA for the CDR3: TGTGCCAGCAGTGAATTAACAGGCCGAGGCCAAGAGACCCAGTACTTC. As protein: CASSELTGRGQETQYF. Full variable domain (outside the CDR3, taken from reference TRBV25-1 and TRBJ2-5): EADIYQTPRYLVIGTGKKITLECSQTMGHDKMYWYQQDPGMELHLIHYSYGVNSTEKGDLSSESTVSRIRTEHFPLTLESARPSHTSQYLCASSELTGRGQETQYFGPGTRLLVL.